This TCR beta chain was obtained from a study of cytomegalovirus exposure and HLA in healthy donors. The germline gives CDR1 MNHEY, CDR2 SVGAGI. The CDR3 loop spans 12 amino acids. The V end lost 11 bases, the J end lost 5 bases, and 13 bases lay between the germline ends. This clone appeared once. The table came from immunoSEQ multiplex PCR; TCRdb's copy has only in-frame clones and leaves some out. This table has roughly 100,000 clones, around 85% appearing once. The sequence derives from a man aged 18 to 35 in good health and CMV-seropositive. Sequenced: PBMCs. V and J are TRBV6-5 and TRBJ2-1, with TRBD2 as a possible D gene (6 bases). In DNA, the CDR3 is TGTGCCGCAGGGACTGGAAACAATGAGCAGTTCTTC. Translating gives CAAGTGNNEQFF.